The 3 T cell receptor beta chains listed next were all sequenced from one sample in a study of shared clonotypes between healthy human individuals (TCRdb year 2020). CD8 naive samples consisted of CD45RO-negative cells that were positively selected for CCR7, yielding a CD45RA+CCR7+ population without TemRA cells. The library relied on the immunoSEQ multiplex PCR assay. TCRdb limited this immuneACCESS table to in-frame rearrangements with V and J called. A share of clones is missing; checked studies link under half to unresolved V genes, and the rest is unexplained. The sample contains about 2 million clones, about 95% of them found a single time. Approximately 1.2% of the sample goes to the ten largest clones. The sample taken for sequencing was naive CD8+ T cells sorted from blood. The cell subset or site label, read with the paper, signifies: CD45RA+CCR7+. These receptors came from a man between 18 and 29 years old in good health.

Turning to this clone: The sample carries other DNA sequences with the same CDR3. The chain is built from TRBV6-5 and TRBJ2-7; maybe TRBD2 (6 bases). Germline CDR1 reads MNHEY; CDR2 reads SVGAGI. This CDR3 region has 15 residues. Trimming pared 0 bases from V and 3 bases from J, leaving 12 bases between. The CDR3: CASSYSEGLYYEQYF. CDR3 in DNA: TGTGCCAGCAGTTACTCGGAAGGACTATACTACGAGCAGTACTTC.

The chain employs TRBV6-1 and TRBJ2-7; D remains ambiguous. The CDR3 is 13 amino acids. Germline V CDR1 and CDR2: MNHNS, SASEGT. Trimming pared 1 base from V and 3 bases from J, leaving 7 bases between. The CDR3 loop is CASSEGYDYEQYF. DNA for the CDR3: TGTGCCAGCAGTGAAGGATATGACTACGAGCAGTACTTC.

This chain joins TRBV15 and TRBJ2-5; TRBD2 agrees at 7 bases. The CDR3 has 12 amino acids. Trimming cost V 8 bases and J 4 bases; bases outside gene matches: 4. The V gene's germline CDR1 is LNHNV and CDR2 YYDKDF (reference sequence). CDR3 in amino acids: CATQRGGETQYF. DNA of the CDR3: TGTGCCACCCAGCGGGGAGGAGAGACCCAGTACTTC.